What follows describes a single T cell receptor beta chain. Its antigen is unidentified. This CDR3 has 16 amino acids. In germline, CDR1 is ENHRY, CDR2 SYGVKD. Trimming left V 2 bases short and J 5 bases short, with 16 bases between. The sample originates from a study of Ad26.COV2.S vaccination and SARS-CoV-2 variants. The data were produced by immunoSEQ multiplex PCR, yet TCRdb's version contains in-frame clones alone and is incomplete. The data show around 340,000 clones, 88% seen once. Findings and caveats of the study: Vaccine recipients and placebo recipients showed similar non-spike TCR breadth.

Treatment of the sample: about 20 received Ad26.COV2.S at low or high dose, single or two shots; several received placebo; per-sample allocation not given. The samples were gathered on day 63 after the first injection of vaccine or placebo. Sequenced material: peripheral blood, taken in a trial of Ad26.COV2.S vaccine versus placebo. This chain joins TRBV10-3 and TRBJ2-4; no reliable D call. The TCR sequence derives from a person aged 18 to 59 who received the Ad26.COV2.S COVID-19 vaccine or a placebo. CDR3 region: CAISERGKSRQNIQYF. The DNA for the CDR3 is TGTGCCATCAGTGAGCGAGGCAAAAGCCGGCAAAACATTCAGTACTTC.